This T cell receptor beta chain was identified in a study of T cells expressing NK-cell markers. Overall study context: From sorted CD3+CD56+NKG2C+, CD3+CD56+NKG2C- and CD3+CD56-NKG2C+ T cells came the TCR beta repertoires.

CDR3 length: 15 amino acids. CDR1 is LGHNA and CDR2 is YSLEER in the germline V gene. In regard to this clonotype: Its specificity is unknown.

Beta-chain TCR cDNA was generated via 5'RACE template switching with UMIs. After re-calling the 5' RACE reads, TCRdb lists one entry per CDR3 protein, DNA absent. The clone table shows 200,000 to 300,000 distinct CDR3 sequences, with the ten largest holding around 0.37%. Points from the study as a whole: In a handful of donors, dominant clonotypes made up roughly 28.3-65% of CD3+CD56-NKG2C+ cells.

This rearrangement joins TRBV4-3 to TRBJ2-7. The sample was blood T cells: a sorted CD56 or NKG2C T cell subset, CD4+ or CD8+ T cells, or bulk PBMC T cells (not recorded which). The clonotype was recovered from a man younger than 35 in good health. The CDR3 region is CASSQDVARSYEQYF.